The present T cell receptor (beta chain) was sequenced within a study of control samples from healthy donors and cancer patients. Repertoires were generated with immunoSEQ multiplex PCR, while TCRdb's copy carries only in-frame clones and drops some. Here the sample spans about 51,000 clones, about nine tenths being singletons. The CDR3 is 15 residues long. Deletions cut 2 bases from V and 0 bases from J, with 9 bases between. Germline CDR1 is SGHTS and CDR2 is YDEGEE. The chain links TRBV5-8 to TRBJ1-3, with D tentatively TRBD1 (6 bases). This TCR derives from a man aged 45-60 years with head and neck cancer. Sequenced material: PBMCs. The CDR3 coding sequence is TGTGCCAGCAGCTTCAGGGGTTCCTCTGGAAACACCATATATTTT. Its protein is CASSFRGSSGNTIYF.